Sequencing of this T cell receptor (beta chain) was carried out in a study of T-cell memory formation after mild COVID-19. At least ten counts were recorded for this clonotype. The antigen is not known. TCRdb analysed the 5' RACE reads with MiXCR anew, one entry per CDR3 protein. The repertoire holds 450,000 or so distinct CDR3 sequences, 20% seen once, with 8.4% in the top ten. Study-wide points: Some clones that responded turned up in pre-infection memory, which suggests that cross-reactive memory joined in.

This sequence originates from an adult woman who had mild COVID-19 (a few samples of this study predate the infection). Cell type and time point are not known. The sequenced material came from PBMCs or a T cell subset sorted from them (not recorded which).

CDR3 DNA: TGTGCCAGCAGCTTATCTCCTAGCTCCGGTGAGCAGTTCTTC. It codes for CASSLSPSSGEQFF. The chain joins TRBV7-9 to TRBJ2-1, with a tentative D call TRBD2 (5 bases). V lost 2 bases and J lost 9, with 14 bases in between. The CDR3 loop spans 14 amino acids. Per germline, CDR1 SEHNR and CDR2 FQNEAQ (reference sequence).